This T cell receptor beta chain was documented in a study of shared clonotypes between healthy human individuals. For the study at large: There were three CD4 naive, three CD4 memory, two CD8 naive and one CD8 memory plates per donor.

Method: immunoSEQ multiplex PCR; TCRdb's copy keeps in-frame clones and lacks some. The data show 550,000 to 700,000 clones, approximately 73% seen once. In its sample, this clone was seen once. This CDR3 is 15 amino acids long. CDR1 and CDR2 (germline): MDHEN, SYDVKM. J lost 2 bases, V lost 5 bases, and 5 bases had no gene match. Specimen: memory CD4+ T cells sorted from blood. The subset here: CD45RA-negative fraction. The V call is TRBV28, the J call TRBJ2-3; 9 nucleotides match TRBD2. This sequence originates from a woman between 25 and 40 years old in good health. This CDR3 is CASSRWTSVTDTQYF. The CDR3 DNA reads as TGTGCCAGCAGTCGCTGGACTAGCGTCACAGATACGCAGTATTTT.